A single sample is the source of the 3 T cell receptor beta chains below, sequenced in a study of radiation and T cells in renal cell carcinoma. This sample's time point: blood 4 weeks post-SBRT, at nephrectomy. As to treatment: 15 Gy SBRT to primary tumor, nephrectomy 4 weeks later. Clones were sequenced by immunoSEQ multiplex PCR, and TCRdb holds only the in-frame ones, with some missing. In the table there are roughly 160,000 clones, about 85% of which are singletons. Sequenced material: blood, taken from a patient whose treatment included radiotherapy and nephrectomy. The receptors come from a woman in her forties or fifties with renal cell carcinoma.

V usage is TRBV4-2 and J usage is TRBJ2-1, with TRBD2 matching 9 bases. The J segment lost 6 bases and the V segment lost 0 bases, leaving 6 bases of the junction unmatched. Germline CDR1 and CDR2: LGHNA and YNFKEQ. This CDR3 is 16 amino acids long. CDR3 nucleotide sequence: TGTGCCAGCAGCCAAGACCCCAGCGGGGGGTCCAATGAGCAGTTCTTC. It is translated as CASSQDPSGGSNEQFF.

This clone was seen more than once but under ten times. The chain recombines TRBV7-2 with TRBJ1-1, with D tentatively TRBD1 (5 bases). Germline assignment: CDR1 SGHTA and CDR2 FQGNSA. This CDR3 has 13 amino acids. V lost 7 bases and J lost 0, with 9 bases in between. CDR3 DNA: TGTGCCAGCAAGGGGCAGGTGAACACTGAAGCTTTCTTT. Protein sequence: CASKGQVNTEAFF.

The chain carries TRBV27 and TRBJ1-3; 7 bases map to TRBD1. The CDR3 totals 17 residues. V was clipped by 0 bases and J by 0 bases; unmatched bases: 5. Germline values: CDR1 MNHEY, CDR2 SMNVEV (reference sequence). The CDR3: CASSLSGQELSGNTIYF. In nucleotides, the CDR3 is TGTGCCAGCAGTTTATCAGGACAGGAGCTCTCTGGAAACACCATATATTTT.